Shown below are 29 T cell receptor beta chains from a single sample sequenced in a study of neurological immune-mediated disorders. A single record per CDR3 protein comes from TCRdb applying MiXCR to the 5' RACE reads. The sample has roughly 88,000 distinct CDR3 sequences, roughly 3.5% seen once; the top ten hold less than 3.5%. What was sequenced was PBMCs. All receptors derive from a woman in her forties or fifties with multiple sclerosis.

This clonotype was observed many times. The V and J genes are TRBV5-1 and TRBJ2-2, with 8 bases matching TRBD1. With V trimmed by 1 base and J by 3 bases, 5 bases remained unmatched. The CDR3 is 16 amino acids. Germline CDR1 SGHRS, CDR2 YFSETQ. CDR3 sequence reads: CASSLSDRGDTGELFF. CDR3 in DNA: TGCGCCAGCAGCTTGAGTGACAGGGGTGACACCGGGGAGCTGTTTTTT.

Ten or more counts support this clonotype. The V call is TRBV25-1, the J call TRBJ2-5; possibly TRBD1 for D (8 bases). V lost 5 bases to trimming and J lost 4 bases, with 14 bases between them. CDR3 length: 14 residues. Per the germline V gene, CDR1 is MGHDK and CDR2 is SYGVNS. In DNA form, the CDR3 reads TGTGCCAGCAGTCACACAGGGGGGGGAGAGACCCAGTACTTC. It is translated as CASSHTGGGETQYF.

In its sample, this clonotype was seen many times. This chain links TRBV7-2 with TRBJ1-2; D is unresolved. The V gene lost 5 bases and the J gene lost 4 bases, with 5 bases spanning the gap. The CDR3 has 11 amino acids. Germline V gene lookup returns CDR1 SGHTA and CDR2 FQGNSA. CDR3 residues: CASSLSYGYTF. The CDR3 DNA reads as TGTGCCAGCAGCCTTAGCTATGGCTACACCTTC.

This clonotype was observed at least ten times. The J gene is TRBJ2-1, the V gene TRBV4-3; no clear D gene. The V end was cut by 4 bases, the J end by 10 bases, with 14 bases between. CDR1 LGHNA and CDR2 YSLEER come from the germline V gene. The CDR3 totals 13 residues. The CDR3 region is CASSRRTGMEQFF. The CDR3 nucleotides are TGCGCCAGCAGCCGCCGAACGGGTATGGAGCAGTTCTTC.

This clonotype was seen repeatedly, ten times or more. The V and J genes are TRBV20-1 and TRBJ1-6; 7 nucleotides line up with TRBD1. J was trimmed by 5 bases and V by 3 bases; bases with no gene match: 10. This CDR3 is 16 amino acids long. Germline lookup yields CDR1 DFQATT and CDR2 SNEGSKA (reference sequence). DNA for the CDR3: TGCAGTGCTAGGGACGCGGGAGGGGGCGATAATTCACCCCTCCACTTT. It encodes CSARDAGGGDNSPLHF.

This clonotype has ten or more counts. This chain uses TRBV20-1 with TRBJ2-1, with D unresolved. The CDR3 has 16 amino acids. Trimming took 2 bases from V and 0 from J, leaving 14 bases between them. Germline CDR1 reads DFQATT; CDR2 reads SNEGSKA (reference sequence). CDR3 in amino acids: CSARSKARSSYNEQFF. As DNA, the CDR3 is TGCAGTGCTAGATCCAAAGCGAGGAGCTCCTACAATGAGCAGTTCTTC.

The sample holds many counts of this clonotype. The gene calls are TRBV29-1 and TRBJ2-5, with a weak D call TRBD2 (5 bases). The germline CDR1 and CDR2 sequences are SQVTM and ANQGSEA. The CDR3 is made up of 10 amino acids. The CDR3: CGTGSETQYF. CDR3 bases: TGCGGCACGGGAAGTGAGACCCAGTACTTC.

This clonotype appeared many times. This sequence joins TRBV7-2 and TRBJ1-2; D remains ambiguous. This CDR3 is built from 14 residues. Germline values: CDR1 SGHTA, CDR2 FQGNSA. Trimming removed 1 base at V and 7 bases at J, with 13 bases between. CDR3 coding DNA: TGTGCCAGCAGCTTAGAGGGAGGGTTCGGTGGCTACACCTTC. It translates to CASSLEGGFGGYTF.

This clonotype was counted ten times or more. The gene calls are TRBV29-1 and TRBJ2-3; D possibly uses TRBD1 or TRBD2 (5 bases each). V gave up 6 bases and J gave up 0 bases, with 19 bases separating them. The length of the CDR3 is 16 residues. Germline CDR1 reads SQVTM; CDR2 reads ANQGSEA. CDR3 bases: TGCAGCGTCCATCGGGACGGACGGACTAGCACAGATACGCAGTATTTT. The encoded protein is CSVHRDGRTSTDTQYF.

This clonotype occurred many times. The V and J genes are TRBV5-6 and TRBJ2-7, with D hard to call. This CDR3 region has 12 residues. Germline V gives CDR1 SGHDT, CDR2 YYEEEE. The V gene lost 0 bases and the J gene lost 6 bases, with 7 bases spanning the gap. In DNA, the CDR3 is TGTGCCAGCAGCTTGGCCGTAGGCGAGCAGTACTTC. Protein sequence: CASSLAVGEQYF.

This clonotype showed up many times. CDR3 protein: CASRPPGTASYEQYF. CDR3 DNA: TGTGCCAGCAGACCTCCCGGGACAGCCTCCTACGAGCAGTACTTC. This chain uses TRBV7-9 with TRBJ2-7; 7 bases agree with TRBD1. The V segment lost 6 bases and the J segment 0 bases; nucleotides outside the gene matches: 8. The germline V gene has CDR1 SEHNR and CDR2 FQNEAQ (reference sequence). This CDR3 has 15 residues.

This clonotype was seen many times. The CDR3 loop reads CASSEWGQETQYF. CDR3 nucleotide sequence: TGTGCCAGCAGTGAATGGGGTCAAGAGACCCAGTACTTC. The chain links TRBV25-1 to TRBJ2-5; D uncertain. Germline lookup yields CDR1 MGHDK and CDR2 SYGVNS. The CDR3 spans 13 residues. V was clipped by 1 base and J by 2 bases, with 5 bases between them.

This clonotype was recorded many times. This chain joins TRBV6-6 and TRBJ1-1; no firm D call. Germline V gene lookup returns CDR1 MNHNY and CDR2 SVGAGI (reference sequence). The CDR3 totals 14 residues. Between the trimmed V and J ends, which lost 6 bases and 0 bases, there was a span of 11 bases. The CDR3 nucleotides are TGTGCCAGCAGAAACCTCGCCCTGAACACTGAAGCTTTCTTT. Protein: CASRNLALNTEAFF.

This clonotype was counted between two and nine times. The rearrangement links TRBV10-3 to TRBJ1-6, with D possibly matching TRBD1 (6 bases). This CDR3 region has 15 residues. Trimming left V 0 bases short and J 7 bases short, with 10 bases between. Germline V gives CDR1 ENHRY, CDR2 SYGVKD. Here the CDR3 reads CAISESGGWNSPLHF. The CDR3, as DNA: TGTGCCATCAGTGAGTCTGGGGGCTGGAATTCACCCCTCCACTTT.

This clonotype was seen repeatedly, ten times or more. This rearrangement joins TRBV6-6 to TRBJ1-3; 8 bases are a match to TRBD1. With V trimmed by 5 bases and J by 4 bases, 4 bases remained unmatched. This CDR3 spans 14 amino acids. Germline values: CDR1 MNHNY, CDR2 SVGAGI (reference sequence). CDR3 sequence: CASSPRGPGNTIYF. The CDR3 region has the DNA TGTGCCAGCAGTCCCAGGGGGCCCGGAAACACCATATATTTT.

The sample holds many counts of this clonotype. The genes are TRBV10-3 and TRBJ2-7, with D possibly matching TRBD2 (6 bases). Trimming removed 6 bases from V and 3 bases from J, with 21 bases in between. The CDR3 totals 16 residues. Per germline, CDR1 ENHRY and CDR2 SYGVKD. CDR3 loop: CAIRRSGTLSNYEQYF. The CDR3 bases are TGTGCCATCAGACGATCCGGGACTTTGTCCAACTACGAGCAGTACTTC.

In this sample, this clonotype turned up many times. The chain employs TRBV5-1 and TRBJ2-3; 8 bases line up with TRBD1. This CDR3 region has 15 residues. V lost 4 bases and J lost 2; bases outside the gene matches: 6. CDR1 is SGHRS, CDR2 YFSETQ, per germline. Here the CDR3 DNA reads TGCGCCAGCAGCGGCCGGGACAGGTTCACAGATACGCAGTATTTT. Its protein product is CASSGRDRFTDTQYF.

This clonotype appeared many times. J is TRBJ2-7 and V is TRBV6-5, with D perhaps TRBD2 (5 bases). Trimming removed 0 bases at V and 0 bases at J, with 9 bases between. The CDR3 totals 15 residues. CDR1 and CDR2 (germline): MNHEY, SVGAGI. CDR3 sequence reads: CASSYSPTSSYEQYF. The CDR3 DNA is TGTGCCAGCAGTTACTCTCCTACTAGCTCCTACGAGCAGTACTTC.

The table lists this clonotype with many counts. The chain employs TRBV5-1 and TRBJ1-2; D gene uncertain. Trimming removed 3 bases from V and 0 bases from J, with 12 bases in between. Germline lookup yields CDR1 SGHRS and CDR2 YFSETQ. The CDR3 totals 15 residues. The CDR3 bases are TGCGCCAGCAGCTCCCCTGAGGGAGCTAACTATGGCTACACCTTC. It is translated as CASSSPEGANYGYTF.

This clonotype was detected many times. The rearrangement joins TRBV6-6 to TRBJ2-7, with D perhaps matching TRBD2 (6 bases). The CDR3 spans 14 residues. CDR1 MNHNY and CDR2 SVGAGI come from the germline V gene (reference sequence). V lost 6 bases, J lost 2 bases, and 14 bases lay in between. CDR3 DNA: TGTGCCAGCAGCCCCACCCTAGCGCCCTACGAGCAGTACTTC. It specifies CASSPTLAPYEQYF.

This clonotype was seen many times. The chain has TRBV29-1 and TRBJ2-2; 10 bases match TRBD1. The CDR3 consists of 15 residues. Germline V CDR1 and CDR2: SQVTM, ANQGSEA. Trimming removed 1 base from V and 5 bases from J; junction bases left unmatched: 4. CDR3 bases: TGCAGCGTTGAAGGGGACAGGGGAGCTACCGGGGAGCTGTTTTTT. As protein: CSVEGDRGATGELFF.

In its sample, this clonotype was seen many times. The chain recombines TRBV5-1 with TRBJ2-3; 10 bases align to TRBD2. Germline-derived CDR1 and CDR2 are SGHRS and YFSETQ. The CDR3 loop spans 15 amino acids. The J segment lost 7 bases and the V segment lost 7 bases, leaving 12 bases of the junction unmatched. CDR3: CASSTSTSGINTQYF. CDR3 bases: TGCGCCAGCTCAACGTCTACTAGCGGGATAAATACGCAGTATTTT. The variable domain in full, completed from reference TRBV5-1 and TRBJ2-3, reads KAGVTQTPRYLIKTRGQQVTLSCSPISGHRSVSWYQQTPGQGLQFLFEYFSETQRNKGNFPGRFSGRQFSNSRSEMNVSTLELGDSALYLCASSTSTSGINTQYFGPGTRLTVL.

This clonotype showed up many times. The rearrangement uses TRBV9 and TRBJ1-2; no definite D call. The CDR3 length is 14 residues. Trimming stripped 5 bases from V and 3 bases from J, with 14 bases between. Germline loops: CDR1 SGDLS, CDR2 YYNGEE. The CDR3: CASREPGRDYGYTF. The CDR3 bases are TGTGCCAGCAGGGAACCTGGACGGGACTATGGCTACACCTTC.

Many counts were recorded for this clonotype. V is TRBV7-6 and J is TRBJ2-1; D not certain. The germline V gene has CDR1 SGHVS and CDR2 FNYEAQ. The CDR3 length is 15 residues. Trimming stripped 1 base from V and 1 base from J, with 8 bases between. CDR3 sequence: CASSLDGRSYNEQFF. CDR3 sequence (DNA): TGTGCCAGCAGCTTAGACGGCCGGTCCTACAATGAGCAGTTCTTC.

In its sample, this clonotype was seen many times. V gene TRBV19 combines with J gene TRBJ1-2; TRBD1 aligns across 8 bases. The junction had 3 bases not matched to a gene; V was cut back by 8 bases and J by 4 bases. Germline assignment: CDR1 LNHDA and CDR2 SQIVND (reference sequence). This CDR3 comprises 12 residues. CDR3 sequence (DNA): TGTGCCAGTGCAACAGGGGGCTATGGCTACACCTTC. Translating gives CASATGGYGYTF.

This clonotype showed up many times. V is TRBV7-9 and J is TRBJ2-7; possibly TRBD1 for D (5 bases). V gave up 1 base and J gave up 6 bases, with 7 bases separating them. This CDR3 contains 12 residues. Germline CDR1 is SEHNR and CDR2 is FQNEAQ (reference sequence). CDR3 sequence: CASSLGQLEQYF. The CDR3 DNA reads TGTGCCAGCAGCTTAGGACAGCTCGAGCAGTACTTC. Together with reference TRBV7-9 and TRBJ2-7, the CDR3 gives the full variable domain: DTGVSQNPRHKITKRGQNVTFRCDPISEHNRLYWYRQTLGQGPEFLTYFQNEAQLEKSRLLSDRFSAERPKGSFSTLEIQRTEQGDSAMYLCASSLGQLEQYFGPGTRLTVT.

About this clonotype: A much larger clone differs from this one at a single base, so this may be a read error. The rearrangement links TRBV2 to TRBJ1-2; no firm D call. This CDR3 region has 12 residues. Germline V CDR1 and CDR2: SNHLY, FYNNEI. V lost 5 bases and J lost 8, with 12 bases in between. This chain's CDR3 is CASSRYNEGYTF. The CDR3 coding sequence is TGTGCCAGCAGTCGGTACAATGAGGGCTACACCTTC.

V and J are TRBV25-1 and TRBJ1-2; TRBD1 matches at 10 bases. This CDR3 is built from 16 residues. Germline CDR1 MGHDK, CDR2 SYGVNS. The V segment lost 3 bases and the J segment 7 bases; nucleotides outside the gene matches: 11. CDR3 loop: CASSEGGTGEIGGYTF. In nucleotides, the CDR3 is TGTGCCAGCAGTGAGGGGGGGACAGGGGAAATTGGTGGCTACACCTTC.

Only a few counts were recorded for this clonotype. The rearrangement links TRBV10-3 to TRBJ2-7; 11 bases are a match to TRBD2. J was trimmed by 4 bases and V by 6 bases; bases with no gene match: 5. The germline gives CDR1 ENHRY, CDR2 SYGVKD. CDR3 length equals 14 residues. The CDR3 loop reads CAIRDSGGAYEQYF. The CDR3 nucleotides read TGTGCCATCAGAGATAGCGGGGGGGCTTACGAGCAGTACTTC.